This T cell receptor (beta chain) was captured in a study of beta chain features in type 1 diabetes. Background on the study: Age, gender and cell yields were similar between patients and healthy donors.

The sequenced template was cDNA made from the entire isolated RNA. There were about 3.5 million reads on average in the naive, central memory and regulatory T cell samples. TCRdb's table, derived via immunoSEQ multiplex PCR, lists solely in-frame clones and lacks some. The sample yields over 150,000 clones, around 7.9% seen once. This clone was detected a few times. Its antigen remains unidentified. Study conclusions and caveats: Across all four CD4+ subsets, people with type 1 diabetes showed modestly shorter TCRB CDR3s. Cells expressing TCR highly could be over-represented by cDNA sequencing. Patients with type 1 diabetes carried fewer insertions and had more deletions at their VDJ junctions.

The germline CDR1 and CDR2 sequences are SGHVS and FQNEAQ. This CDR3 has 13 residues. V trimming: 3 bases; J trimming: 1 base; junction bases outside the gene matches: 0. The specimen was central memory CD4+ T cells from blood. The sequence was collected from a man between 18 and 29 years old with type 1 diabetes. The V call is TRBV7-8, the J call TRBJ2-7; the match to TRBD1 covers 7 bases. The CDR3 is CASSLDRSYEQYF. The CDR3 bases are TGTGCCAGCAGCTTGGACAGGTCCTACGAGCAGTACTTC.